These 27 T cell receptor beta chains were sequenced from one sample in a study of blood T cell repertoires in COVID-19. Profiled with immunoSEQ multiplex PCR; TCRdb holds only in-frame clones, not every one. The sample shows around 170,000 clones, 65% to 90% of them seen only once. The specimen was peripheral blood. The receptors originated from a man between 45 and 60 years old with active or convalescent COVID-19.

V is TRBV5-4 and J is TRBJ2-3; the D gene is possibly TRBD2 (5 bases). Per germline, CDR1 SGHNT and CDR2 YYREEE (reference sequence). Trimming removed 2 bases from V and 4 bases from J, with 17 bases in between. This CDR3 contains 16 residues. The CDR3 loop is CASSFGLAGRADTQYF. The DNA for the CDR3 is TGTGCCAGCAGCTTCGGGCTAGCCGGAAGGGCAGATACGCAGTATTTT. The complete variable domain, with remaining parts taken from reference TRBV5-4 and TRBJ2-3, reads ETGVTQSPTHLIKTRGQQVTLRCSSQSGHNTVSWYQQALGQGPQFIFQYYREEENGRGNFPPRFSGLQFPNYSSELNVNALELDDSALYLCASSFGLAGRADTQYFGPGTRLTVL.

The V and J genes are TRBV5-1 and TRBJ1-1, with 9 bases lining up with TRBD1. Germline values: CDR1 SGHRS, CDR2 YFSETQ. Trimming cost V 7 bases and J 5 bases; bases outside gene matches: 12. The CDR3 is made up of 15 amino acids. In DNA, the CDR3 is TGCGCCAGCGGTCCCGGGACAGGGTATCTAACTGAAGCTTTCTTT. It translates to CASGPGTGYLTEAFF.

The chain links TRBV19 to TRBJ2-2; D gene uncertain. Germline V gene sequence: CDR1 LNHDA, CDR2 SQIVND (reference sequence). The CDR3 is made up of 14 amino acids. With 4 bases removed from V and 2 bases from J, the gap between germline ends came to 8 bases. The CDR3 loop reads CASSNYGNTGELFF. CDR3 coding DNA: TGTGCCAGTAGTAATTATGGCAACACCGGGGAGCTGTTTTTT.

The V call is TRBV27, the J call TRBJ1-6; the D gene is possibly TRBD1 (5 bases). Trimming took off 8 bases at V and 9 bases at J, with 11 bases between the two ends. The CDR3 consists of 12 residues. Germline CDR1 is MNHEY and CDR2 is SMNVEV (reference sequence). The CDR3 loop reads CASGGLGSPLHF. As DNA, the CDR3 is TGTGCCAGCGGGGGACTAGGTTCACCCCTCCACTTT.

The gene calls are TRBV5-6 and TRBJ1-5; perhaps TRBD1 as D (6 bases). With 0 bases removed from V and 0 bases from J, the gap between germline ends came to 7 bases. Germline CDR1 SGHDT, CDR2 YYEEEE. CDR3 length equals 15 residues. CDR3 nucleotides: TGTGCCAGCAGCTTGGGAGGGGGTAGCAATCAGCCCCAGCATTTT. It yields the protein CASSLGGGSNQPQHF.

The chain uses TRBV24-1 and TRBJ2-3; 10 nucleotides line up with TRBD2. Losses at the gene ends were 5 bases for V and 1 base for J; bases not matched to a gene: 8. The CDR3 covers 17 residues. CDR1 KGHDR and CDR2 SFDVKD come from the germline V gene. The CDR3 DNA is TGTGCCACCAGTGCCCTAGCGGGAGTCGGGGGCACAGATACGCAGTATTTT. Translated: CATSALAGVGGTDTQYF.

The CDR3 DNA reads as TGTGCCAGCAGCGACAGGGGTATGGAGACCCAGTACTTC. Its translation is CASSDRGMETQYF. V and J are TRBV11-1 and TRBJ2-5; 8 bases are shared with TRBD1. Per germline, CDR1 SGHAT and CDR2 FQDESV (reference sequence). This CDR3 has 13 amino acids. The ends lost 5 bases at V and 5 bases at J; junction bases unmatched: 4.

This chain connects TRBV4-1 to TRBJ2-2; 7 nucleotides match TRBD1. The germline V gene has CDR1 MGHRA and CDR2 YSYEKL. Trimming took 1 base from V and 3 from J; bases not matched to a gene: 2. The CDR3 extends over 15 amino acids. The CDR3 DNA sequence: TGCGCCAGCAGCCAAGGGGACAGAGACACCGGGGAGCTGTTTTTT. This gives the protein CASSQGDRDTGELFF.

The V gene is TRBV29-1, the J gene TRBJ2-2, with a possible D match to TRBD1 (7 bases). CDR3 length: 15 residues. In germline, CDR1 is SQVTM, CDR2 ANQGSEA. Trimming pared 4 bases from V and 4 bases from J, leaving 16 bases between. CDR3 residues: CSVVETGRITGELFF. CDR3 bases: TGCAGCGTTGTCGAGACAGGGAGGATCACCGGGGAGCTGTTTTTT.

The chain has TRBV5-1 and TRBJ2-1; a weak D match, TRBD2 (5 bases). V lost 6 bases and J lost 3, with 19 bases in between. The germline V gene encodes CDR1 SGHRS and CDR2 YFSETQ. The CDR3 sequence is 16 residues long. CDR3 bases: TGCGCCAGCAACCGCATCCCTAGCAGTAACTACAATGAGCAGTTCTTC. This gives the protein CASNRIPSSNYNEQFF.

The chain recombines TRBV28 with TRBJ1-3; D gene ambiguous. Germline CDR1 reads MDHEN; CDR2 reads SYDVKM. The V end lost 4 bases, the J end lost 5 bases, and 15 bases lay between the germline ends. The CDR3 length is 15 residues. The CDR3 nucleotides are TGTGCCAGCAGTTCGGGTGGGTTAGTAAGAAACACCATATATTTT. Residues: CASSSGGLVRNTIYF. The whole variable domain, filled in from reference TRBV28 and TRBJ1-3, reads DVKVTQSSRYLVKRTGEKVFLECVQDMDHENMFWYRQDPGLGLRLIYFSYDVKMKEKGDIPEGYSVSREKKERFSLILESASTNQTSMYLCASSSGGLVRNTIYFGEGSWLTVV.

A single count supports this clone. The chain links TRBV7-7 to TRBJ1-1, with TRBD1 as a possible D gene (6 bases). V lost 5 bases to trimming and J lost 10 bases, with 17 bases between them. The CDR3 spans 13 residues. Per the germline V gene, CDR1 is SSHAT and CDR2 is FNYEAQ (reference sequence). This CDR3 reads CASSPPGGNVAFF. For the CDR3, the DNA is TGTGCCAGCAGCCCTCCGGGGGGCAACGTAGCTTTCTTT.

The CDR3 DNA reads TGCGCCAGCAGCTCACAAACCGGGACAGCCAACTATGGCTACACCTTC. This sequence encodes CASSSQTGTANYGYTF. The chain uses TRBV5-1 and TRBJ1-2; 7 positions match TRBD1. J lost 2 bases, V lost 3 bases, and 10 bases had no gene match. Per the germline V gene, CDR1 is SGHRS and CDR2 is YFSETQ. The CDR3 is made up of 16 amino acids. Full variable domain (rest looked up from reference TRBV5-1 and TRBJ1-2): KAGVTQTPRYLIKTRGQQVTLSCSPISGHRSVSWYQQTPGQGLQFLFEYFSETQRNKGNFPGRFSGRQFSNSRSEMNVSTLELGDSALYLCASSSQTGTANYGYTFGSGTRLTVV.

This clone was found once. V is TRBV3-1 (or the pseudogene TRBV3-2) and J is TRBJ2-1; 9 bases fit TRBD2. Germline CDR1 LGHDT, CDR2 YNNKEL (reference sequence). V trimming: 0 bases; J trimming: 2 bases; junction bases outside the gene matches: 2. This CDR3 spans 16 amino acids. CDR3 sequence: CASSQERGGAYNEQFF. CDR3 DNA: TGTGCCAGCAGCCAAGAGCGCGGGGGGGCCTACAATGAGCAGTTCTTC.

CDR3 in amino acids: CSASPRDRGTPEAFF. DNA for the CDR3: TGCAGTGCTAGTCCCAGGGACAGGGGGACACCTGAAGCTTTCTTT. J is TRBJ1-1 and V is TRBV20-1; 11 bases are shared with TRBD1. Germline V lookup: CDR1 DFQATT, CDR2 SNEGSKA (reference sequence). The CDR3 has 15 amino acids. V gave up 3 bases and J gave up 6 bases; unmatched junction bases: 9.

The chain carries TRBV18 and TRBJ2-5; tentative D call: TRBD2 (6 bases). CDR3 length: 15 amino acids. The germline V and J ends were trimmed by 3 bases and 1 base, with 12 bases remaining between them. The germline V gene encodes CDR1 KGHSH and CDR2 LQKENI. CDR3 DNA: TGTGCCAGCTCACCTACTGGGACTTTCCAAGAGACCCAGTACTTC. It encodes CASSPTGTFQETQYF.

The J gene is TRBJ1-4, the V gene TRBV4-3; 7 bases match TRBD1. The trim removed 6 bases at V and 7 bases at J, leaving 11 bases unmatched. Germline CDR1 and CDR2: LGHNA and YSLEER. This CDR3 is 15 amino acids long. The CDR3 region has the DNA TGCGCCAGCAGGAGGACCGGGACAGCAGGTGAAAAACTGTTTTTT. It is translated as CASRRTGTAGEKLFF.

The chain uses TRBV28 and TRBJ1-5; TRBD1 agrees at 7 bases. With 1 base clipped from V and 5 bases from J, the junction kept 5 bases outside the gene matches. The CDR3 runs to 15 residues. Germline V CDR1 and CDR2: MDHEN, SYDVKM. The CDR3 sequence: CASSLLGGTHQPQHF. As DNA, the CDR3 is TGTGCCAGCAGTTTATTAGGGGGCACCCATCAGCCCCAGCATTTT.

The V gene is TRBV5-4, the J gene TRBJ1-1, with D unclear. The V end was cut by 3 bases, the J end by 0 bases, with 6 bases between. The germline V gene encodes CDR1 SGHNT and CDR2 YYREEE (reference sequence). This CDR3 has 13 amino acids. The CDR3 loop reads CASSWALNTEAFF. As DNA, the CDR3 is TGTGCCAGCAGCTGGGCACTGAACACTGAAGCTTTCTTT.

The CDR3 region is CASNWDKQETQYF. The CDR3, as DNA: TGTGCCAGCAACTGGGACAAGCAAGAGACCCAGTACTTC. The rearrangement uses TRBV2 and TRBJ2-5; tentatively, D is TRBD1 (6 bases). The CDR3 length is 13 residues. V was trimmed by 7 bases and J by 2 bases, leaving 11 bases between them. Germline V gene lookup returns CDR1 SNHLY and CDR2 FYNNEI.

This rearrangement joins TRBV6-5 to TRBJ1-3; the D is unclear. CDR1 MNHEY and CDR2 SVGAGI come from the germline V gene. This CDR3 has 14 amino acids. Trimming took off 6 bases at V and 8 bases at J, with 17 bases between the two ends. CDR3 region: CASSPLTPRYTIYF. CDR3 nucleotide sequence: TGTGCCAGCAGCCCACTAACCCCTCGATACACCATATATTTT.

The chain recombines TRBV5-1 with TRBJ2-2; 9 positions agree with TRBD2. The CDR3 is made up of 16 amino acids. V lost 1 base, J lost 5 bases, and 6 bases stayed unmatched. The germline gives CDR1 SGHRS, CDR2 YFSETQ. The CDR3 sequence is CASSLTGLASTGELFF. In DNA form, the CDR3 reads TGCGCCAGCAGCTTGACGGGACTAGCATCAACCGGGGAGCTGTTTTTT.

The rearrangement links TRBV27 to TRBJ1-4; TRBD1 might be the D (5 bases). Germline V gives CDR1 MNHEY, CDR2 SMNVEV (reference sequence). Deletions cut 1 base from V and 0 bases from J, with 12 bases between. There are 17 residues in the CDR3. The CDR3 nucleotides read TGTGCCAGCAGTTTATGGGGCAGCCTGACAACTAATGAAAAACTGTTTTTT. It translates to CASSLWGSLTTNEKLFF.

The V and J genes are TRBV5-1 and TRBJ1-4; TRBD1 matches at 9 bases. This CDR3 is built from 16 residues. Trimming took 4 bases from V and 3 from J; bases not matched to a gene: 7. In germline, CDR1 is SGHRS, CDR2 YFSETQ. Here the CDR3 reads CASSLTGQGANEKLFF. CDR3 DNA sequence: TGCGCCAGCAGCCTAACGGGACAGGGAGCTAATGAAAAACTGTTTTTT.

The V and J genes are TRBV12-3 or TRBV12-4 and TRBJ1-2; D call uncertain. Trimming removed 3 bases at V and 4 bases at J, with 3 bases between. This CDR3 spans 11 amino acids. CDR3 protein: CASSFLYGYTF. The CDR3 DNA sequence: TGTGCCAGCAGTTTCCTCTATGGCTACACCTTC.

By share, this clone ranks as medium-sized. The chain employs TRBV3-1 (or the pseudogene TRBV3-2) and TRBJ2-5; D unresolved. Between the trimmed V and J ends, which lost 1 base and 1 base, there was a span of 7 bases. Germline CDR1 is LGHDT and CDR2 is YNNKEL (reference sequence). There are 14 residues in the CDR3. This chain's CDR3 is CASSQGSSQETQYF. The CDR3 DNA sequence: TGTGCCAGCAGCCAAGGTTCCAGCCAAGAGACCCAGTACTTC.

The chain is built from TRBV20-1 and TRBJ1-5, with D possibly TRBD1 on 6 matching bases. V was pared by 3 bases and J by 3 bases, with 15 bases between. Germline CDR1 and CDR2: DFQATT and SNEGSKA (reference sequence). This CDR3 has 15 amino acids. In DNA, the CDR3 is TGCAGTGCTAGTTGGGGGCCCGCAGACAATCAGCCCCAGCATTTT. Protein product: CSASWGPADNQPQHF.